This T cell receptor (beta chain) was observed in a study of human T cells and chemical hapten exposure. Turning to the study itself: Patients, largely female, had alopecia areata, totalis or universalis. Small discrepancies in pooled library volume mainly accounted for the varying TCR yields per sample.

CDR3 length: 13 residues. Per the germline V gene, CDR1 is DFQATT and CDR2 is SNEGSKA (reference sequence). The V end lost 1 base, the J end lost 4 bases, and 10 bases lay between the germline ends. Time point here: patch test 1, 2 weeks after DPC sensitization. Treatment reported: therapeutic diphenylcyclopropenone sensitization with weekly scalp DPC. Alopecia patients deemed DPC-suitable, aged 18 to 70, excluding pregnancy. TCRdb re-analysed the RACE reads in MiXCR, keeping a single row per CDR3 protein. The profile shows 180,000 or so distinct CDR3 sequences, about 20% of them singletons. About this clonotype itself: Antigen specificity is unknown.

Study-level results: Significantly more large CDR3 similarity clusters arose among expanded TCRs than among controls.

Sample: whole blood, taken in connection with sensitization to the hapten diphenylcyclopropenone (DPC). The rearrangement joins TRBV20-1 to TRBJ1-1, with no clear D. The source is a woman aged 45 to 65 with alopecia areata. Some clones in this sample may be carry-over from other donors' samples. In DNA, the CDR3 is TGCAGTGCTAGAGCAGACACTTTCACTGAAGCTTTCTTT. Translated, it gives CSARADTFTEAFF.